What follows is one T cell receptor (beta chain) and its context. Its specificity is not known. The sample originates from a study of PD-1 blockade in classical Hodgkin lymphoma. Method: immunoSEQ multiplex PCR; TCRdb's copy keeps in-frame clones and lacks some. The sample comprises approximately 14,000 clones, around 76% of which are singletons, and approximately 4.1% rests with the top ten. In germline, CDR1 is LNHDA, CDR2 SQIVND (reference sequence). This CDR3 has 10 residues. V lost 9 bases and J 5 bases, leaving 5 bases between the germline ends. After autologous stem cell transplantation all patients relapsed, and prior brentuximab vedotin exposure differed between cohorts. Complete response, partial response or progressive disease made up the best responses. Overall study findings and caveats: Significant TCR diversity gains by C4D1 occurred in CD4+ but not CD8+ cells. Still unresolved is the cause of the repertoire differences, which may be disease activity or prior therapy. Similar baseline diversity was found in complete responders and newly diagnosed patients.

Sequencing was performed on peripheral blood mononuclear cells (PBMCs), taken at baseline. The origin of this receptor is a human donor with classical Hodgkin lymphoma. The genes are TRBV19 and TRBJ1-3, with no clear D. In nucleotides, the CDR3 is TGTGCCAGCGAAAGAAACACCATATATTTT. Translated, it gives CASERNTIYF.